The 18 T cell receptor beta chains below all came from one sample that was sequenced in a study of blood T cell repertoires in COVID-19. Here immunoSEQ multiplex PCR was the method, and the copy in TCRdb shows in-frame clones only, minus some. The sample records about 430,000 clones, 70% to 90% being singletons. Sequencing was done on a sample of PBMCs or T cells enriched from blood (not recorded which). All receptors come from a young woman who had been exposed to COVID-19.

The rearrangement links TRBV7-2 to TRBJ2-1; D gene uncertain. V was shortened by 2 bases and J by 0 bases, with 8 bases between the two germline ends. Germline V CDR1 and CDR2: SGHTA, FQGNSA. The CDR3 consists of 15 residues. CDR3 amino acids: CASSLSVGSYNEQFF. The CDR3 region has the DNA TGTGCCAGCAGCTTAAGTGTCGGCTCCTACAATGAGCAGTTCTTC.

The V and J genes are TRBV7-9 and TRBJ2-1, with 7 bases matching TRBD1. The CDR3 has 14 amino acids. V shed 2 bases and J 8 bases; nucleotides not matched to a gene: 6. CDR1 and CDR2 (germline): SEHNR, FQNEAQ (reference sequence). CDR3 in DNA: TGTGCCAGCAGCTTAAGCCGACAGGGATATGAGCAGTTCTTC. This codes for CASSLSRQGYEQFF.

The chain recombines TRBV28 with TRBJ2-5; TRBD2 matches 7 bases. V lost 3 bases to trimming and J lost 1 base; unmatched junction nucleotides: 8. The CDR3 is 16 amino acids. CDR1 and CDR2 from the germline V gene are MDHEN and SYDVKM. CDR3 DNA sequence: TGTGCCAGCAGTTTTGGGCTAGCGGAACTCCAAGAGACCCAGTACTTC. This encodes CASSFGLAELQETQYF.

V is TRBV28 and J is TRBJ2-7; D may be TRBD1 (6 bases). This CDR3 is built from 13 residues. Germline loops: CDR1 MDHEN, CDR2 SYDVKM. Trimming shortened V by 6 bases and J by 7 bases, and 16 bases separated the two germline ends. The CDR3 protein is CASRLQGSREQYF. CDR3 coding DNA: TGTGCCAGCAGGTTACAGGGTTCGAGGGAGCAGTACTTC.

The CDR3 region is CASRDSLGDTEAFF. In DNA, the CDR3 is TGCGCCAGCAGGGACAGCCTGGGAGACACTGAAGCTTTCTTT. The genes are TRBV5-1 and TRBJ1-1; tentative D call: TRBD1 (6 bases). V was clipped by 5 bases and J by 3 bases, with 14 bases between them. Per germline, CDR1 SGHRS and CDR2 YFSETQ. This CDR3 has 14 residues.

J is TRBJ2-3 and V is TRBV5-5, with TRBD1 as a possible D gene (6 bases). The V and J ends lost 4 bases and 7 bases respectively, with 10 bases between them. The CDR3 spans 12 residues. Germline V CDR1 and CDR2: SGHKS, YYEKEE (reference sequence). Written as DNA, the CDR3 is TGTGCCAGCAGCGCTGACAGGTATACGCAGTATTTT. Translation gives CASSADRYTQYF.

This chain links TRBV9 with TRBJ2-1; D may be TRBD1 (5 bases). V shed 0 bases and J shed 0 bases, with 10 bases lying between them. From germline, CDR1 is SGDLS and CDR2 YYNGEE. The CDR3 loop spans 16 amino acids. CDR3 residues: CASSVGGRSSYNEQFF. The CDR3 DNA reads as TGTGCCAGCAGCGTAGGGGGCAGGAGCTCCTACAATGAGCAGTTCTTC.

V is TRBV7-2 and J is TRBJ2-7; 9 bases line up with TRBD2. V dropped 5 bases and J dropped 2; count of bases not matched to a gene: 1. Germline V gene lookup returns CDR1 SGHTA and CDR2 FQGNSA. The CDR3 loop spans 13 amino acids. Written as DNA, the CDR3 is TGTGCCAGCAGCGCGGGGGGGCCCTACGAGCAGTACTTC. It specifies CASSAGGPYEQYF.

This chain joins TRBV4-2 and TRBJ1-1, with TRBD1 matching 7 bases. In germline, CDR1 is LGHNA, CDR2 YNFKEQ. J gave up 1 base and V 4 bases, and 6 bases lay outside the gene matches. The CDR3 length is 15 residues. CDR3 DNA sequence: TGTGCCAGCAGCCTAAAGGGGGCGGAGAACACTGAAGCTTTCTTT. Protein sequence: CASSLKGAENTEAFF.

This clone was picked up a small number of times. This rearrangement joins TRBV3-1 (or the pseudogene TRBV3-2) to TRBJ2-1; D perhaps matches TRBD2 (7 bases). This CDR3 contains 13 residues. The V end lost 4 bases, the J end lost 5 bases, and 9 bases lay between the germline ends. Germline CDR1 LGHDT, CDR2 YNNKEL (reference sequence). CDR3 nucleotide sequence: TGTGCCAGCAGCCTCGGGGGGCACAATGAGCAGTTCTTC. Translation: CASSLGGHNEQFF.

The sample holds one count of this clone. The DNA of the CDR3 is TGTGCCAGCAGCAAAGTATTCGCTAGCGGGAGGTGGCGGAGTTACGAGCAGTACTTC. Translated, it gives CASSKVFASGRWRSYEQYF. The J gene is TRBJ2-7, the V gene TRBV21-1; TRBD2, the table's D call, was not compared with the DNA. TRBV21-1 has pseudogene status. The CDR3 loop spans 19 amino acids.

The rearrangement links TRBV5-1 to TRBJ2-7, with D perhaps matching TRBD1 (6 bases). Germline CDR1 reads SGHRS; CDR2 reads YFSETQ. CDR3 size: 13 residues. V was shortened by 4 bases and J by 3 bases, with 11 bases between the two germline ends. The CDR3 sequence: CASSPRDIYEQYF. CDR3 DNA sequence: TGCGCCAGCAGCCCCCGGGACATCTACGAGCAGTACTTC.

V gene TRBV6-2 or TRBV6-3 combines with J gene TRBJ2-1; D uncertain. This CDR3 contains 14 residues. Germline V gives CDR1 MNHEY, CDR2 SVGEGT. V was clipped by 4 bases and J by 0 bases, with 7 bases between them. As DNA, the CDR3 is TGTGCCAGCAGTTTTATGAGCTCCTACAATGAGCAGTTCTTC. It encodes CASSFMSSYNEQFF.

V gene TRBV4-2 combines with J gene TRBJ1-3; D gene unclear. The V gene lost 0 bases and the J gene lost 0 bases, with 9 bases spanning the gap. The CDR3 loop spans 16 amino acids. The V gene's germline CDR1 is LGHNA and CDR2 YNFKEQ. The CDR3 here is CASSQDLSGSGNTIYF. DNA of the CDR3: TGTGCCAGCAGCCAAGATCTCTCAGGCTCTGGAAACACCATATATTTT.

The chain employs TRBV11-2 and TRBJ2-7, with D tentatively TRBD1 (5 bases). Per germline, CDR1 SGHAT and CDR2 FQNNGV. The ends were cut back, 2 bases at V and 1 base at J, with 9 bases in the middle. The CDR3 spans 14 residues. The CDR3 DNA reads as TGTGCCAGCAGCTTAAGGGGTCGGTCCTACGAGCAGTACTTC. Its protein product is CASSLRGRSYEQYF.

The chain carries TRBV5-1 and TRBJ1-6; 7 bases fit TRBD1. CDR3 length: 15 residues. The germline V gene has CDR1 SGHRS and CDR2 YFSETQ. V was clipped by 4 bases and J by 9 bases; unmatched bases: 10. CDR3 sequence reads: CASSLGVGGSSPLHF. The CDR3 coding sequence is TGCGCCAGCAGCCTGGGGGTAGGGGGCTCTTCACCCCTCCACTTT.

The genes are TRBV4-2 and TRBJ1-1; tentative D call: TRBD1 (6 bases). Germline V gene data show CDR1 as LGHNA and CDR2 as YNFKEQ. CDR3 length: 16 residues. V lost 0 bases and J 4 bases, leaving 15 bases between the germline ends. CDR3 sequence (DNA): TGTGCCAGCAGCCAAGATGGGGGCCCTCTGGGCACTGAAGCTTTCTTT. It is translated as CASSQDGGPLGTEAFF.

The rearrangement joins TRBV10-1 to TRBJ1-2, with D uncertain. Trimming removed 2 bases from V and 0 bases from J, with 4 bases in between. Germline V gene data show CDR1 as WNHNN and CDR2 as SYGVQD (reference sequence). This CDR3 is 13 amino acids long. The CDR3 sequence is CASSETANYGYTF. CDR3 DNA sequence: TGCGCCAGCAGTGAGACAGCTAACTATGGCTACACCTTC.